This TCR beta chain came from a study of blood T cell repertoires in COVID-19. For the study at large: From T cells, B-cell-depleted T cells, or PBMCs came the material, which was cDNA or gDNA.

The germline gives CDR1 SGHRS, CDR2 YFSETQ. This CDR3 is built from 15 residues. Trimming removed 0 bases from V and 5 bases from J; junction bases left unmatched: 5. Libraries were prepared by immunoSEQ multiplex PCR; TCRdb keeps only in-frame clonotypes and omits some of them. The repertoire holds 100,000 to 150,000 clones, 65% to 85% seen once, with 17% in the top ten. The sequenced sample consisted of peripheral blood. This clonotype was obtained from a man aged 25-40 years with COVID-19, enrolled during active disease. The rearrangement joins TRBV5-1 to TRBJ1-2; 9 bases align to TRBD1. CDR3 DNA sequence: TGCGCCAGCAGCTTGGACAGGGGGCGAGTATATGGCTACACCTTC. Its translation is CASSLDRGRVYGYTF.